Presented here are 19 T cell receptor beta chains from one specimen sequenced in a study of T cell repertoires in cytomegalovirus infection. TCRdb called the reads again in MiXCR, with one record for every CDR3 protein. The sample lists about 150,000 distinct CDR3 sequences, 20% to 25% seen once, with roughly 9.7% in the top ten. Input material: PBMCs. These receptor sequences come from a human donor in good health (CMV status not recorded). Some clones in this sample may be carry-over from other donors' samples.

The CDR3 nucleotides read TGTGCCAGTGGCAGGGCGACGAACACTGAAGCTTTCTTT. It is translated as CASGRATNTEAFF. The V and J genes are TRBV19 and TRBJ1-1; D is perhaps TRBD1 (5 bases). CDR3 length equals 13 residues. Germline CDR1 is LNHDA and CDR2 is SQIVND (reference sequence). V lost 8 bases to trimming and J lost 1 base, with 11 bases between them.

This rearrangement joins TRBV12-3 or TRBV12-4 to TRBJ1-2; maybe TRBD1 (6 bases). This CDR3 has 13 amino acids. Trimming shortened V by 6 bases and J by 7 bases, and 15 bases separated the two germline ends. The CDR3 DNA reads as TGTGCCAGCAGATATGGGACAAGCTCTGGCTACACCTTC. Translation gives CASRYGTSSGYTF.

This clonotype showed up many times. The rearrangement links TRBV7-2 to TRBJ2-7; D is unresolved. There are 14 residues in the CDR3. Germline assignment: CDR1 SGHTA and CDR2 FQGNSA. V shed 1 base and J shed 2 bases, with 9 bases lying between them. CDR3 protein: CASSLDSPAYEQYF. The CDR3, as DNA: TGTGCCAGCAGCTTAGACAGCCCTGCCTACGAGCAGTACTTC.

This clonotype showed up many times. This sequence joins TRBV12-3 or TRBV12-4 and TRBJ2-7; D tentatively reads TRBD1 or TRBD2 (5 bases each). The V gene lost 6 bases and the J gene lost 5 bases, with 23 bases spanning the gap. The CDR3 covers 16 residues. CDR3 bases: TGTGCCAGCAGCCTCACCGGAACCGGGACCGTAGACGAGCAGTACTTC. It translates to CASSLTGTGTVDEQYF.

J is TRBJ2-1 and V is TRBV15; 10 nucleotides match TRBD2. The CDR3 sequence is 15 residues long. V trimming: 5 bases; J trimming: 6 bases; junction bases outside the gene matches: 7. Germline lookup yields CDR1 LNHNV and CDR2 YYDKDF (reference sequence). CDR3: CATSESGRAGNEQFF. CDR3 nucleotides: TGTGCCACCAGCGAAAGCGGGAGGGCCGGCAATGAGCAGTTCTTC.

The V and J genes are TRBV11-2 and TRBJ2-1; tentative D call: TRBD1 (5 bases). The CDR3 has 14 amino acids. Per germline, CDR1 SGHAT and CDR2 FQNNGV. Trimming removed 6 bases from V and 10 bases from J, with 19 bases in between. CDR3: CASRIPAQGAEQFF. The CDR3 DNA sequence: TGTGCCAGCAGGATCCCGGCCCAGGGTGCCGAGCAGTTCTTC.

This clonotype was recorded at least ten times. The chain's CDR3 is CASSWDRESPLHF. Here the CDR3 DNA reads TGTGCCAGCAGCTGGGATCGGGAATCACCCCTCCACTTT. The rearrangement joins TRBV7-3 to TRBJ1-6; D is unclear. V was clipped by 4 bases and J by 10 bases, with 11 bases between them. Germline lookup yields CDR1 SGHTA and CDR2 FQGTGA. The CDR3 has 13 residues.

CDR3 nucleotide sequence: TGTGCCACCAGTGACCCCGGGACCGGCGGAGGAAATGAGCAGTTCTTC. Its translation is CATSDPGTGGGNEQFF. V gene TRBV24-1 combines with J gene TRBJ2-1; D might be TRBD1 or TRBD2, each matching 5 bases. Per germline, CDR1 KGHDR and CDR2 SFDVKD. Trimming took off 4 bases at V and 7 bases at J, with 19 bases between the two ends. The CDR3 consists of 16 residues.

This clonotype was counted ten times or more. The chain combines TRBV7-8 with TRBJ2-1, with 11 bases lining up with TRBD2. The CDR3 contains 16 residues. CDR1 and CDR2 (germline): SGHVS, FQNEAQ. The J segment lost 4 bases and the V segment lost 5 bases, leaving 7 bases of the junction unmatched. Here the CDR3 DNA reads TGTGCCAGCAGCCCCGGGACTAGCGGAGTTTACAATGAGCAGTTCTTC. Translation: CASSPGTSGVYNEQFF.

This clonotype was picked up many times. CDR3 in DNA: TGTGCCAGCAGCTCAATAGCGGTGGCTTCCTACGAGCAGTACTTC. This sequence encodes CASSSIAVASYEQYF. V usage is TRBV7-2 and J usage is TRBJ2-7; weak D call: TRBD2 (6 bases). Germline loops: CDR1 SGHTA, CDR2 FQGNSA. V gave up 4 bases and J gave up 1 base, with 14 bases separating them. CDR3 length equals 15 residues.

This chain connects TRBV28 to TRBJ1-1; maybe TRBD1 (6 bases). The germline V and J ends were trimmed by 0 bases and 0 bases, with 17 bases remaining between them. Germline values: CDR1 MDHEN, CDR2 SYDVKM. There are 18 residues in the CDR3. The CDR3: CASSLWDSLQSMNTEAFF. CDR3 DNA sequence: TGTGCCAGCAGTTTATGGGACAGCCTCCAATCCATGAACACTGAAGCTTTCTTT.

This clonotype has only a few counts. This chain connects TRBV14 to TRBJ1-5, with TRBD1 matching 8 bases. Per germline, CDR1 SGHDN and CDR2 FVKESK. J gave up 5 bases and V 2 bases, and 8 bases lay outside the gene matches. The CDR3 contains 16 residues. CDR3 DNA sequence: TGTGCCAGCAGCCAATCGAGGGGACAGGAGTATCAGCCCCAGCATTTT. Translated: CASSQSRGQEYQPQHF.

The rearrangement uses TRBV28 and TRBJ2-2, with D uncertain. Germline V gene data show CDR1 as MDHEN and CDR2 as SYDVKM. The germline V and J ends were trimmed by 10 bases and 7 bases, with 19 bases remaining between them. The CDR3 spans 14 residues. CDR3 sequence: CATEDGLHDGELFF. In DNA form, the CDR3 reads TGTGCCACCGAAGACGGGCTCCACGACGGGGAGCTGTTTTTT. The entire variable domain, with the rest obtained from reference TRBV28 and TRBJ2-2, is as follows: DVKVTQSSRYLVKRTGEKVFLECVQDMDHENMFWYRQDPGLGLRLIYFSYDVKMKEKGDIPEGYSVSREKKERFSLILESASTNQTSMYLCATEDGLHDGELFFGEGSRLTVL.

The rearrangement links TRBV28 to TRBJ2-3; D call uncertain. V lost 3 bases and J 2 bases, leaving 6 bases between the germline ends. The CDR3 consists of 13 residues. From germline, CDR1 is MDHEN and CDR2 SYDVKM. CDR3 residues: CASSFENTDTQYF. CDR3 bases: TGTGCCAGCAGTTTTGAAAACACAGATACGCAGTATTTT.

J is TRBJ2-2 and V is TRBV9; 7 bases are a match to TRBD1. The V segment lost 3 bases and the J segment 1 base; nucleotides outside the gene matches: 15. CDR1 is SGDLS and CDR2 is YYNGEE in the germline V gene. This CDR3 is 19 amino acids long. CDR3 sequence reads: CASSAPGTATSWNTGELFF. The CDR3 bases are TGTGCCAGCAGCGCCCCCGGGACAGCAACTTCCTGGAACACCGGGGAGCTGTTTTTT. Based on the CDR3 plus reference TRBV9 and TRBJ2-2, the full variable domain is DSGVTQTPKHLITATGQRVTLRCSPRSGDLSVYWYQQSLDQGLQFLIQYYNGEERAKGNILERFSAQQFPDLHSELNLSSLELGDSALYFCASSAPGTATSWNTGELFFGEGSRLTVL.

This clonotype was found a few times. The chain couples TRBV11-2 to TRBJ2-3, with 9 nucleotides matching TRBD1. Losses at the gene ends were 7 bases for V and 0 bases for J; bases not matched to a gene: 5. This CDR3 has 15 amino acids. The germline V gene encodes CDR1 SGHAT and CDR2 FQNNGV. The CDR3, as DNA: TGTGCCAGCACCTCGACAGGGGGTAGCACAGATACGCAGTATTTT. Translated, it gives CASTSTGGSTDTQYF.

This clonotype was seen repeatedly, ten times or more. The chain recombines TRBV7-2 with TRBJ2-1, with 12 bases lining up with TRBD2. Germline CDR1 SGHTA, CDR2 FQGNSA. The CDR3 is 17 amino acids. Trimming removed 4 bases from V and 0 bases from J; junction bases left unmatched: 4. CDR3 DNA: TGTGCCAGCAGCTACCCTAGCGGGGGGGTCTCCTACAATGAGCAGTTCTTC. Its protein is CASSYPSGGVSYNEQFF.

The chain has TRBV7-2 and TRBJ1-2, with D tentatively TRBD1 (5 bases). Trimming left V 0 bases short and J 6 bases short, with 11 bases between. This CDR3 comprises 14 residues. Germline V gene data show CDR1 as SGHTA and CDR2 as FQGNSA. The chain's CDR3 is CASSLARYRHGYTF. The CDR3 DNA reads TGTGCCAGCAGCTTAGCTCGGTACAGGCATGGCTACACCTTC. The full variable domain, with the rest looked up from reference TRBV7-2 and TRBJ1-2, is GAGVSQSPSNKVTEKGKDVELRCDPISGHTALYWYRQSLGQGLEFLIYFQGNSAPDKSGLPSDRFSAERTGGSVSTLTIQRTQQEDSAVYLCASSLARYRHGYTFGSGTRLTVV.

The gene calls are TRBV29-1 and TRBJ2-3; D not resolved. Germline V lookup: CDR1 SQVTM, CDR2 ANQGSEA. Trimming left V 6 bases short and J 0 bases short, with 16 bases between. The CDR3 spans 15 residues. This CDR3 is CSVSISGISTDTQYF. CDR3 sequence (DNA): TGCAGCGTGTCGATCTCAGGTATTAGCACAGATACGCAGTATTTT.